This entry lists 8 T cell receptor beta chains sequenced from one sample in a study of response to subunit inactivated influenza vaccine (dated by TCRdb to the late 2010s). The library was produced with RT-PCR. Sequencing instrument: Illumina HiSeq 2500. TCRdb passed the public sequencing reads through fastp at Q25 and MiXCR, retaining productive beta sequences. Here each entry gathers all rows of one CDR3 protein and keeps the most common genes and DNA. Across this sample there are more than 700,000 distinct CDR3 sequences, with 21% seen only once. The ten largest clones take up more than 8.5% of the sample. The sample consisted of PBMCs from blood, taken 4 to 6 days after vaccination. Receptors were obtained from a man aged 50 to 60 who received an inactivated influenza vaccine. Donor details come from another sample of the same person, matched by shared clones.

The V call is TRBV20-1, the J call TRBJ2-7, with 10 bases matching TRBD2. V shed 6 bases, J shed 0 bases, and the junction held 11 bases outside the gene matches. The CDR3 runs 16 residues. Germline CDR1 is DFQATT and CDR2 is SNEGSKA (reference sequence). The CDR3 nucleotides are TGCAGTGCAAAAGTCCAGCGGGGGGGTTTCTCCTACGAGCAGTACTTC. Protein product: CSAKVQRGGFSYEQYF.

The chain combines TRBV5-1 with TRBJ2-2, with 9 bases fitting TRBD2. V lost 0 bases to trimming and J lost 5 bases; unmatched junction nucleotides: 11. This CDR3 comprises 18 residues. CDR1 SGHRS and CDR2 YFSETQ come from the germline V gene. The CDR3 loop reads CASSLESFRGRGTGELFF. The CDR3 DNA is TGCGCCAGCAGCTTGGAATCGTTTCGCGGGAGGGGTACCGGGGAGCTGTTTTTT.

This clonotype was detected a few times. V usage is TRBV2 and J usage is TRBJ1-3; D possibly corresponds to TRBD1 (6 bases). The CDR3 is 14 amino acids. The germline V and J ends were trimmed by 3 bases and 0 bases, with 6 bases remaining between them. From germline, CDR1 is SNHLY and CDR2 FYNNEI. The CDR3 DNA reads TGTGCCAGCAGTGAGGACAGCTCTGGAAACACCATATATTTT. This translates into CASSEDSSGNTIYF.

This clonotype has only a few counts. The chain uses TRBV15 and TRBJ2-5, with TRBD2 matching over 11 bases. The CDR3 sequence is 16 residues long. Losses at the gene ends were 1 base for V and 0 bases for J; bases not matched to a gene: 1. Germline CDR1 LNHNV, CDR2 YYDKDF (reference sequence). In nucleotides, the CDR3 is TGTGCCACCAGCAGAGGACTAGCGGGGTACCAAGAGACCCAGTACTTC. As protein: CATSRGLAGYQETQYF.

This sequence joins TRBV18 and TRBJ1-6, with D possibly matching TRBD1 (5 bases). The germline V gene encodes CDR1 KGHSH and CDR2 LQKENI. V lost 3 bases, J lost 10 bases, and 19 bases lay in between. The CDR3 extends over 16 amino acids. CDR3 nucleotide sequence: TGTGCCAGCTCACCTACTGGTCGGCAGGGAGGGTCACCCCTCCACTTT. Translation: CASSPTGRQGGSPLHF. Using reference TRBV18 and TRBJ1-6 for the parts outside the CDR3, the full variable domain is NAGVMQNPRHLVRRRGQEARLRCSPMKGHSHVYWYRQLPEEGLKFMVYLQKENIIDESGMPKERFSAEFPKEGPSILRIQQVVRGDSAAYFCASSPTGRQGGSPLHFGNGTRLTVT.

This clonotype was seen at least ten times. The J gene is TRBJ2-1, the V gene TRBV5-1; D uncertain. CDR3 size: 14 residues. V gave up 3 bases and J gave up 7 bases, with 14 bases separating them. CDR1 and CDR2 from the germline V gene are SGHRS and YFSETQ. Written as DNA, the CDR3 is TGCGCCAGCAGCTCTGCGATGTTACGGAATGAGCAGTTCTTC. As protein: CASSSAMLRNEQFF. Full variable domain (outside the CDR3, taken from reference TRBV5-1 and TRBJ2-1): KAGVTQTPRYLIKTRGQQVTLSCSPISGHRSVSWYQQTPGQGLQFLFEYFSETQRNKGNFPGRFSGRQFSNSRSEMNVSTLELGDSALYLCASSSAMLRNEQFFGPGTRLTVL.

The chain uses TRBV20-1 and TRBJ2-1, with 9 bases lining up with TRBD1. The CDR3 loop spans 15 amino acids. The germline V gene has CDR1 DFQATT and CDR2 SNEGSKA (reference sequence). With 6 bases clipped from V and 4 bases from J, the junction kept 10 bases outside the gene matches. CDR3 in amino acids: CSARPRDRAYNEQFF. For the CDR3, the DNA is TGCAGTGCCCGTCCCCGGGACAGGGCATACAATGAGCAGTTCTTC.

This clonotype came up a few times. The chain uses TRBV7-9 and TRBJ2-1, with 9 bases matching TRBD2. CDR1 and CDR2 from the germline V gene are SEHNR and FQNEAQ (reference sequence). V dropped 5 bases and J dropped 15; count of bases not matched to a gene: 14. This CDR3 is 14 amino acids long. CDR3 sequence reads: CASSEAGTSYGLFF. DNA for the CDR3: TGTGCCAGCAGCGAAGCCGGGACTAGCTACGGGCTGTTCTTC.